The clone carrying this T cell receptor (beta chain) came up many times. The data were obtained in a study of T cells in Graves' hyperthyroidism and ophthalmopathy. Germline loops: CDR1 SEHNR, CDR2 FQNEAQ (reference sequence). V shed 5 bases and J shed 4 bases, with 11 bases lying between them. CDR3 size: 13 residues. Amplified TCR beta CDR3 regions came from RNA transcripts. Carried out on the TCR CDR3, a first-round RT-PCR used the HTBI primer set. TCRdb processed the multiplex PCR reads anew with MiXCR; each CDR3 protein has one entry. Here the sample spans roughly 570,000 distinct CDR3 sequences, roughly 50% being singletons.

The chain couples TRBV7-9 to TRBJ1-1; D uncertain. Material: peripheral blood or thyroid tissue (not recorded which). This receptor was taken from a woman aged 18-35 years with Graves' hyperthyroidism. In DNA form, the CDR3 reads TGTGCCAGCAGCCCCCCCGTGAGCACTGAAGCTTTCTTT. Encoded protein: CASSPPVSTEAFF.